The 5 T cell receptor beta chains below were found in one sample sequenced in a study of immune heterogeneity within non-small cell lung tumors. Bulk tumor genomic DNA, around 580 ng per sample, was used as template. Each primary tumor yielded several biopsies, collected far apart from one another at surgery. Curative surgery was undertaken by patients, who had untreated, newly diagnosed non-small cell lung cancer. Multiplex PCR with 32 V and 13 J primers amplified TCR beta CDR3. From the multiplex PCR reads, TCRdb called clonotypes with MiXCR, one entry per CDR3 protein. The sample shows approximately 6,000 distinct CDR3 sequences, approximately 22% of them seen only once. Sample: lung tumor tissue. Receptors originate from a female donor with non-small cell lung cancer.

As for this clonotype: This may come from a read error, since a much larger clone is one base off. The chain has TRBV24-1 and TRBJ2-1; 10 positions match TRBD2. Germline CDR1 and CDR2: KGHDR and SFDVKD. CDR3 length equals 18 residues. V lost 1 base, J lost 5 bases, and 10 bases stayed unmatched. As DNA, the CDR3 is TGTGCCACCAGTGATTTTGTTACTAGCGGGACGGGTAACAATGAGCAGTTCTTC. Residues: CATSDFVTSGTGNNEQFF.

Worth noting for this clonotype: This may stem from a read error, because a much larger clone lies one nucleotide away. The chain uses TRBV13 and TRBJ2-3, with D perhaps being TRBD1 or TRBD2 (5 bases each). Looked up from germline, CDR1 is PRHDT and CDR2 is FYEKMQ (reference sequence). This CDR3 is 12 amino acids long. The CDR3 here is CASSLVGDTEYF. The CDR3 region has the DNA TGTGCCAGCAGCTTAGTGGGGGATACGGAGTATTTT.

By share, this clonotype counts as medium-sized. The J gene is TRBJ1-1, the V gene TRBV24-1; the match to TRBD1 covers 8 bases. The CDR3 consists of 13 residues. The junction had 8 bases not matched to a gene; V was cut back by 4 bases and J by 11 bases. The germline V gene encodes CDR1 KGHDR and CDR2 SFDVKD. The CDR3 bases are TGTGCCACCAGTGACCCGGGGACAGGTAGTGCTTTCTTT. Protein sequence: CATSDPGTGSAFF.

Judged by abundance, this clonotype is medium-sized. This chain joins TRBV11-2 and TRBJ1-6; no definite D call. Germline V lookup: CDR1 SGHAT, CDR2 FQNNGV. The CDR3 length is 15 residues. Trimming took 1 base from V and 4 from J, leaving 8 bases between them. The CDR3 sequence: CASSLGAGYNSPLHF. DNA of the CDR3: TGTGCCAGCAGCTTAGGGGCAGGATATAATTCACCCCTCCACTTT.

The CDR3 bases are TGTGCCAGCAGTCGGCTGGGAAATCGGGGTTCTGGAAACACCATATATTTT. Residues: CASSRLGNRGSGNTIYF. The chain uses TRBV6-1 and TRBJ1-3; no clear D. This CDR3 is built from 17 residues. Germline V CDR1 and CDR2: MNHNS, SASEGT. The V end was cut by 5 bases, the J end by 1 base, with 18 bases between.